The 10 T cell receptor beta chains listed next were all sequenced from one sample in a study of control samples from healthy donors and cancer patients. The data were produced by immunoSEQ multiplex PCR, yet TCRdb's version contains in-frame clones alone and is incomplete. Here the sample spans some 110,000 clones, 93% being singletons. Sample: blood. The receptors come from a man younger than 40 in good health.

The chain joins TRBV5-1 to TRBJ2-5; D might be TRBD1 or TRBD2, each matching 5 bases. The V gene lost 0 bases and the J gene lost 4 bases, with 10 bases spanning the gap. This CDR3 is built from 14 residues. In germline, CDR1 is SGHRS, CDR2 YFSETQ. CDR3 nucleotides: TGCGCCAGCAGCTTGGGGGACGTTGCAGAGACCCAGTACTTC. Protein sequence: CASSLGDVAETQYF.

The chain recombines TRBV10-3 with TRBJ1-4; D is unresolved. The CDR3 runs 13 residues. V was cut by 2 bases and J by 5 bases, with 6 bases left in between. CDR1 is ENHRY and CDR2 is SYGVKD in the germline V gene. CDR3 bases: TGTGCCATCAGTGAGCCCAGAAATGAAAAACTGTTTTTT. This gives the protein CAISEPRNEKLFF.

V and J are TRBV9 and TRBJ2-3, with a tentative D call TRBD2 (6 bases). The CDR3 spans 11 residues. Per germline, CDR1 SGDLS and CDR2 YYNGEE. Trimming removed 5 bases at V and 5 bases at J, with 6 bases between. The CDR3 is CASREGDTQYF. The CDR3 DNA reads TGTGCCAGCAGGGAGGGAGATACGCAGTATTTT.

This clone appeared a single time. The chain couples TRBV7-9 to TRBJ2-1; the D call may be TRBD1 or TRBD2 (5 bases each). In germline, CDR1 is SEHNR, CDR2 FQNEAQ (reference sequence). CDR3 size: 18 residues. V lost 1 base, J lost 0 bases, and 16 bases lay in between. The CDR3 loop is CASSLVLQVGSSYNEQFF. CDR3 bases: TGTGCCAGCAGCTTAGTATTACAGGTGGGGAGCTCCTACAATGAGCAGTTCTTC.

The chain couples TRBV6-1 to TRBJ1-4; D perhaps matches TRBD1 (5 bases). The V gene lost 1 base and the J gene lost 8 bases, with 11 bases spanning the gap. In germline, CDR1 is MNHNS, CDR2 SASEGT. The CDR3 totals 14 residues. The CDR3 sequence: CASSEGQPGEKLFF. CDR3 nucleotides: TGTGCCAGCAGTGAAGGACAGCCGGGAGAAAAACTGTTTTTT.

The CDR3 region has the DNA TGTGCCAGCAGTGAAGAGGACATGAGCAATCAGCCCCAGCATTTT. Translating it yields CASSEEDMSNQPQHF. The chain combines TRBV6-1 with TRBJ1-5; a weak D match, TRBD1 (5 bases). V was pared by 1 base and J by 1 base, with 8 bases between. Germline V gene lookup returns CDR1 MNHNS and CDR2 SASEGT. The length of the CDR3 is 15 residues.

The chain has TRBV5-5 and TRBJ2-7, with D perhaps TRBD1 (7 bases). Between the trimmed V and J ends, which lost 1 base and 2 bases, there was a span of 10 bases. The CDR3 is 14 amino acids. CDR1 SGHKS and CDR2 YYEKEE come from the germline V gene (reference sequence). The chain's CDR3 is CASSLSRGAYEQYF. DNA of the CDR3: TGTGCCAGCAGCTTGAGCAGGGGGGCCTACGAGCAGTACTTC.

J is TRBJ2-7 and V is TRBV7-8, with D uncertain. This CDR3 region has 17 residues. The germline CDR1 and CDR2 sequences are SGHVS and FQNEAQ. V was pared by 0 bases and J by 2 bases, with 17 bases between. CDR3 coding DNA: TGTGCCAGCAGCTTAGCCTCCTCTAGGGCATCACCCTACGAGCAGTACTTC. Translation: CASSLASSRASPYEQYF. The entire variable domain, with the rest obtained from reference TRBV7-8 and TRBJ2-7, is as follows: GAGVSQSPRYKVAKRGQDVALRCDPISGHVSLFWYQQALGQGPEFLTYFQNEAQLDKSGLPSDRFFAERPEGSVSTLKIQRTQQEDSAVYLCASSLASSRASPYEQYFGPGTRLTVT.

The J gene is TRBJ1-5, the V gene TRBV30; D unresolved. In germline, CDR1 is GTSNPN, CDR2 SVGIG (reference sequence). V lost 0 bases, J lost 3 bases, and 15 bases lay in between. The CDR3 length is 16 residues. The CDR3 nucleotides are TGTGCCTGGAGTGTCGTCCTCCAGCTTAACAATCAGCCCCAGCATTTT. It translates to CAWSVVLQLNNQPQHF.

The chain uses TRBV25-1 and TRBJ2-3, with D possibly matching TRBD2 (6 bases). Trimming took off 5 bases at V and 2 bases at J, with 20 bases between the two ends. The CDR3 is 17 amino acids. Per germline, CDR1 MGHDK and CDR2 SYGVNS. The CDR3 nucleotides read TGTGCCAGCAGTCTTCCACGCCCGGGACTTAACACAGATACGCAGTATTTT. Translating gives CASSLPRPGLNTDTQYF.